This T cell receptor beta chain was identified during a study of blood T cell repertoires in COVID-19. Only in-frame clones appear in the TCRdb table, and some are missing; sequencing was by immunoSEQ multiplex PCR. The sample contains 45,000 to 65,000 clones, approximately 88% of which appear only once. This CDR3 comprises 17 residues. Trimming at V came to 4 bases and at J to 5 bases, leaving 19 bases not matched to a gene. The germline V gene has CDR1 SQVTM and CDR2 ANQGSEA. The sample consisted of peripheral blood. The chain couples TRBV29-1 to TRBJ1-2; 7 bases align to TRBD1. The TCR was taken from a man younger than 45 with COVID-19, enrolled during active disease. CDR3 nucleotide sequence: TGCAGCGTTGTAGTGGGGGCCCGACAGGGCACCCTTTATGGCTACACCTTC. Translated: CSVVVGARQGTLYGYTF.